This is a list of T cell receptor beta chains from one sample in a study of blood T cell repertoires in COVID-19. TCRdb keeps only in-frame clones here, not all; method: immunoSEQ multiplex PCR. The sample has 200,000 or so clones, just under 85% seen once. Sequenced material: peripheral blood. All receptors come from a man aged 55 to 69 with COVID-19, enrolled during active disease. Both conserved end residues are part of each CDR3. A D gene is named only where the DNA matches it firmly. For some rows the clone size is stated as once, few or many, or as a class when expanded; others skip it.

d_call: TRBD2; clone_size: .; v_call: TRBV18; j_call: TRBJ2-5; cdr3_nt: TGTGCCAGCTCACCACGGGGGGGAAGTAATTACGTACAAGAGACCCAGTACTTC; cdr3_aa: CASSPRGGSNYVQETQYF
d_call: .; clone_size: .; v_call: TRBV18; j_call: TRBJ1-1; cdr3_nt: TGTGCCAGCTCACTCTCCGCGGGGGCGGGAACTGAAGCTTTCTTT; cdr3_aa: CASSLSAGAGTEAFF
d_call: .; clone_size: .; v_call: TRBV5-6; j_call: TRBJ2-5; cdr3_nt: TGTGCCAGCAGCTCCCACGGTAGAGTTGAGACCCAGTACTTC; cdr3_aa: CASSSHGRVETQYF
d_call: TRBD1; clone_size: .; v_call: TRBV6-6; j_call: TRBJ2-6; cdr3_nt: TGTGCCAGCAGTCACGGGACAGGGGGCGGTGGGGCCAACGTCCTGACTTTC; cdr3_aa: CASSHGTGGGGANVLTF
d_call: TRBD1; clone_size: .; v_call: TRBV6-2/TRBV6-3; j_call: TRBJ2-5; cdr3_nt: TGTGCCAGCATCCCAGGGGGCCTCCAAGAGACCCAGTACTTC; cdr3_aa: CASIPGGLQETQYF
d_call: .; clone_size: .; v_call: TRBV3-1/TRBV3-2; j_call: TRBJ1-4; cdr3_nt: TGTGCCAGCAGCCAAGGGGGCAGGTTTAATGAAAAACTGTTTTTT; cdr3_aa: CASSQGGRFNEKLFF
d_call: .; clone_size: .; v_call: TRBV5-5; j_call: TRBJ1-4; cdr3_nt: TGTGCCAGCAGCTTGGTTAATCGGGAGGGTGAAAAACTGTTTTTT; cdr3_aa: CASSLVNREGEKLFF
d_call: .; clone_size: .; v_call: TRBV4-1; j_call: TRBJ1-1; cdr3_nt: TGCGCCAGCAGCCGGGACATACAAGGAGTAACTGAAGCTTTCTTT; cdr3_aa: CASSRDIQGVTEAFF
d_call: TRBD1; clone_size: .; v_call: TRBV19; j_call: TRBJ1-5; cdr3_nt: TGTGCCAGTAAGGACGGGACAGACAATCAGCCCCAGCATTTT; cdr3_aa: CASKDGTDNQPQHF
d_call: TRBD2; clone_size: .; v_call: TRBV7-6; j_call: TRBJ2-5; cdr3_nt: TGTGCCAGCAGCCCACTGGGGCGGGGGAGGAAAGAGACCCAGTACTTC; cdr3_aa: CASSPLGRGRKETQYF
d_call: .; clone_size: .; v_call: TRBV3-1/TRBV3-2; j_call: TRBJ1-4; cdr3_nt: TGTGCCAGCAGCCAAGGAGGACAGCCAAATGAAAAACTGTTTTTT; cdr3_aa: CASSQGGQPNEKLFF
d_call: .; clone_size: .; v_call: TRBV2; j_call: TRBJ1-2; cdr3_nt: TGTGCCAGCAGTTGGGGGCAGACGAGCTATGGCTACACCTTC; cdr3_aa: CASSWGQTSYGYTF
d_call: .; clone_size: .; v_call: TRBV12-3/TRBV12-4; j_call: TRBJ1-5; cdr3_nt: TGTGCCAGCAGTTTAGAGCGGGGACGAGTTCAGCATTTT; cdr3_aa: CASSLERGRVQHF
d_call: .; clone_size: once; v_call: TRBV5-4; j_call: TRBJ1-1; cdr3_nt: TGTGCCAGCAGCTTGCAGGGAAGCACTGAAGCTTTCTTT; cdr3_aa: CASSLQGSTEAFF
d_call: .; clone_size: .; v_call: TRBV7-6; j_call: TRBJ2-2; cdr3_nt: TGTGCCAGCAGCCTGATAGGAGAGCGGACCGGGGAGCTGTTTTTT; cdr3_aa: CASSLIGERTGELFF
d_call: .; clone_size: .; v_call: TRBV2; j_call: TRBJ1-5; cdr3_nt: TGTGCCACCACAGGGCGGCAAAGCAATCAGCCCCAGCATTTT; cdr3_aa: CATTGRQSNQPQHF
d_call: .; clone_size: .; v_call: TRBV2; j_call: TRBJ1-4; cdr3_nt: TGTGCCAGCAGTGAATTGTCAGGAACTAATGAAAAACTGTTTTTT; cdr3_aa: CASSELSGTNEKLFF
d_call: .; clone_size: .; v_call: TRBV5-5; j_call: TRBJ1-1; cdr3_nt: TGTGCCAGCAGTCCGGGACTTCAGAACACTGAAGCTTTCTTT; cdr3_aa: CASSPGLQNTEAFF
d_call: .; clone_size: .; v_call: TRBV2; j_call: TRBJ1-1; cdr3_nt: TGTGCCAGCACCCTGGGCGCTGAAGCTTTCTTT; cdr3_aa: CASTLGAEAFF
d_call: TRBD1; clone_size: .; v_call: TRBV2; j_call: TRBJ1-4; cdr3_nt: TGTGCCAGCAGTAAAGACAGGGAAGGAAATGAAAAACTGTTTTTT; cdr3_aa: CASSKDREGNEKLFF
d_call: .; clone_size: .; v_call: TRBV19; j_call: TRBJ1-3; cdr3_nt: TGTGCCAGTAGTTTACAGCAGGGGCCTGGAAACACCATATATTTT; cdr3_aa: CASSLQQGPGNTIYF
d_call: .; clone_size: .; v_call: TRBV2; j_call: TRBJ1-2; cdr3_nt: TGTGCCAGCAGCCTTCGGGGGGGTGGCTACACCTTC; cdr3_aa: CASSLRGGGYTF
d_call: TRBD1; clone_size: .; v_call: TRBV7-2; j_call: TRBJ2-2; cdr3_nt: TGTGCCAGCAGCCCCCGGGACAGGGGAAGAACCGGGGAGCTGTTTTTT; cdr3_aa: CASSPRDRGRTGELFF
d_call: .; clone_size: .; v_call: TRBV19; j_call: TRBJ1-1; cdr3_nt: TGTGCCAGTAGTACAACTGCTCCGAACACTGAAGCTTTCTTT; cdr3_aa: CASSTTAPNTEAFF
d_call: .; clone_size: .; v_call: TRBV28; j_call: TRBJ1-2; cdr3_nt: TGTGCCTCATACAGGGCTTCGGGCTATGGCTACACCTTC; cdr3_aa: CASYRASGYGYTF
d_call: .; clone_size: once; v_call: TRBV14; j_call: TRBJ1-4; cdr3_nt: TGTGCCAGCAGGTCCGGGACAAGTAATGAAAAACTGTTTTTT; cdr3_aa: CASRSGTSNEKLFF
d_call: TRBD2; clone_size: .; v_call: TRBV28; j_call: TRBJ2-7; cdr3_nt: TGTGCCAGCAGTTTACGGGAGGAAGAGTACTTC; cdr3_aa: CASSLREEEYF
d_call: .; clone_size: .; v_call: TRBV6-5; j_call: TRBJ1-1; cdr3_nt: TGTGCCAGCAGTTACTCGACGGGGGTCTTGAACACTGAAGCTTTCTTT; cdr3_aa: CASSYSTGVLNTEAFF
d_call: .; clone_size: .; v_call: TRBV7-2; j_call: TRBJ1-2; cdr3_nt: TGTGCCAGCAGCTTAAGTATGGGGGGGCTGGACGGCTACACCTTC; cdr3_aa: CASSLSMGGLDGYTF
d_call: .; clone_size: .; v_call: TRBV5-1; j_call: TRBJ1-3; cdr3_nt: TGCGCCAGCAGCTCCGACTCCAGCTCTGGAAACACCATATATTTT; cdr3_aa: CASSSDSSSGNTIYF
d_call: .; clone_size: few; v_call: TRBV7-2; j_call: TRBJ2-5; cdr3_nt: TGTGCCAGCAGCTTAGGGGCAGGGGTAAGAGGAGAGACCCAGTACTTC; cdr3_aa: CASSLGAGVRGETQYF
d_call: TRBD1; clone_size: .; v_call: TRBV7-2; j_call: TRBJ1-5; cdr3_nt: TGTGCCAGCAGCTTAGGACAGGGGGGGAAGCCCCAGCATTTT; cdr3_aa: CASSLGQGGKPQHF
d_call: .; clone_size: .; v_call: TRBV27; j_call: TRBJ2-7; cdr3_nt: TGTGCCAGCAGTTTAAAACACTACTCCTACGAGCAGTACTTC; cdr3_aa: CASSLKHYSYEQYF
d_call: .; clone_size: few; v_call: TRBV29-1; j_call: TRBJ1-4; cdr3_nt: TGCAGCGTGACAGAAGCCCAAGAAAAACTGTTTTTT; cdr3_aa: CSVTEAQEKLFF
d_call: TRBD1; clone_size: .; v_call: TRBV5-1; j_call: TRBJ1-2; cdr3_nt: TGCGCCAGCAGCTCGACAGGGCCCTATGGCTACACCTTC; cdr3_aa: CASSSTGPYGYTF
d_call: TRBD1; clone_size: once; v_call: TRBV7-2; j_call: TRBJ1-6; cdr3_nt: TGTGCCAGCAGCGTGACAGGGTTTAATTCACCCCTCCACTTT; cdr3_aa: CASSVTGFNSPLHF
d_call: .; clone_size: .; v_call: TRBV9; j_call: TRBJ1-4; cdr3_nt: TGTGCCAGCAAGGGGTCTAATGAAAAACTGTTTTTT; cdr3_aa: CASKGSNEKLFF
d_call: .; clone_size: .; v_call: TRBV9; j_call: TRBJ2-7; cdr3_nt: TGTGCCAGCAGCACGACTCCAGAGAGCTCCTACGAGCAGTACTTC; cdr3_aa: CASSTTPESSYEQYF
d_call: .; clone_size: .; v_call: TRBV19; j_call: TRBJ1-5; cdr3_nt: TGTGCCAGTAGTGTACAAGGGGATCAGCCCCAGCATTTT; cdr3_aa: CASSVQGDQPQHF
d_call: .; clone_size: .; v_call: TRBV27; j_call: TRBJ2-2; cdr3_nt: TGTGCCAGCAGTTTATCCGGGACCGGGGAGCTGTTTTTT; cdr3_aa: CASSLSGTGELFF
d_call: .; clone_size: once; v_call: TRBV5-4; j_call: TRBJ1-2; cdr3_nt: TGTGCCAGCAGCTTGACCGGGACACACTATGGCTACACCTTC; cdr3_aa: CASSLTGTHYGYTF
d_call: .; clone_size: .; v_call: TRBV12-3/TRBV12-4; j_call: TRBJ1-2; cdr3_nt: TGTGCCAGCAGTTTGGAGGGAGGAGGCTACACCTTC; cdr3_aa: CASSLEGGGYTF
d_call: .; clone_size: .; v_call: TRBV19; j_call: TRBJ1-1; cdr3_nt: TGTGCCAGTCTGCGGGGGGGGACCACTGAAGCTTTCTTT; cdr3_aa: CASLRGGTTEAFF
d_call: .; clone_size: .; v_call: TRBV30; j_call: TRBJ2-5; cdr3_nt: TGTGCCTGGAGTAATGGGCTGTACCAAGAGACCCAGTACTTC; cdr3_aa: CAWSNGLYQETQYF
d_call: .; clone_size: once; v_call: TRBV28; j_call: TRBJ1-4; cdr3_nt: TGTGCCAGCAGTCTACAGGGTGGAAAACTGTTTTTT; cdr3_aa: CASSLQGGKLFF
d_call: TRBD1; clone_size: .; v_call: TRBV27; j_call: TRBJ1-1; cdr3_nt: TGTGCCAGCAGTCCCAGCTCGACAGGGACGAACACTGAAGCTTTCTTT; cdr3_aa: CASSPSSTGTNTEAFF
d_call: .; clone_size: .; v_call: TRBV9; j_call: TRBJ2-3; cdr3_nt: TGTGCCAGCAGCGGAAGCGCGATCCGTACAGATACGCAGTATTTT; cdr3_aa: CASSGSAIRTDTQYF
d_call: TRBD1; clone_size: once; v_call: TRBV19; j_call: TRBJ1-6; cdr3_nt: TGTGCCACCCGCATTCCGGGACAGGGTAATTCACCCCTCCACTTT; cdr3_aa: CATRIPGQGNSPLHF
d_call: .; clone_size: .; v_call: TRBV27; j_call: TRBJ2-7; cdr3_nt: TGTGCCAGCAGTTTTGGTGACACTTTGGCCTACGAGCAGTACTTC; cdr3_aa: CASSFGDTLAYEQYF
d_call: .; clone_size: .; v_call: TRBV6-2/TRBV6-3; j_call: TRBJ2-7; cdr3_nt: TGTGCCAGCAGTCAGTCCTACGAGCAGTACTTC; cdr3_aa: CASSQSYEQYF
d_call: TRBD1; clone_size: .; v_call: TRBV5-1; j_call: TRBJ2-1; cdr3_nt: TGCGCCAGCAGCTTCCGGGACAGGGATATTGATGAGCAGTTCTTC; cdr3_aa: CASSFRDRDIDEQFF
d_call: TRBD1; clone_size: .; v_call: TRBV28; j_call: TRBJ1-2; cdr3_nt: TGTGCCAGCAGTTTAGTCGACAGGGTGGGCGGCTACACCTTC; cdr3_aa: CASSLVDRVGGYTF
d_call: TRBD1; clone_size: .; v_call: TRBV7-9; j_call: TRBJ1-1; cdr3_nt: TGTGCCAGCAGCTTAGGGACAGGAATGAACACTGAAGCTTTCTTT; cdr3_aa: CASSLGTGMNTEAFF